One and the same sample provided the 8 T cell receptor beta chains below, sequenced in a study of T cell responses to AZD1222 COVID-19 vaccine. The repertoire was sequenced with immunoSEQ multiplex PCR; TCRdb's copy has only in-frame clones and lacks some. This repertoire shows roughly 58,000 clones, nearly 90% found once; its top ten account for 5% to 6.5%. The sample here was peripheral blood, taken 28 days after the second AZD1222 dose. All receptors derive from an adult who received the AZD1222 COVID-19 vaccine.

V usage is TRBV7-2 and J usage is TRBJ1-1; D perhaps matches TRBD1 (6 bases). The CDR3 totals 18 residues. Germline V lookup: CDR1 SGHTA, CDR2 FQGNSA. With 5 bases removed from V and 0 bases from J, the gap between germline ends came to 22 bases. The CDR3 loop reads CASSQRAGTGNLNTEAFF. The CDR3 bases are TGTGCCAGCAGCCAGAGAGCGGGAACAGGGAATCTGAACACTGAAGCTTTCTTT.

The count of this clone is one. J is TRBJ1-5 and V is TRBV12-3 or TRBV12-4; maybe TRBD1 (5 bases). V lost 4 bases, J lost 6 bases, and 10 bases lay in between. This CDR3 comprises 13 residues. The CDR3 region is CASSYQGSQPQHF. The CDR3 bases are TGTGCCAGCAGTTATCAGGGTAGTCAGCCCCAGCATTTT.

DNA of the CDR3: TGTGCCAGTAGTATGGGGGTGGGCCCGTTCAATGAGCAGTTCTTC. This codes for CASSMGVGPFNEQFF. This rearrangement joins TRBV19 to TRBJ2-1; D tentatively reads TRBD1 or TRBD2 (5 bases each). The V end was cut by 3 bases, the J end by 6 bases, with 15 bases between. Germline values: CDR1 LNHDA, CDR2 SQIVND (reference sequence). This CDR3 has 15 amino acids.

The rearrangement joins TRBV5-1 to TRBJ1-2; perhaps TRBD1 as D (6 bases). The CDR3 runs 13 residues. Germline CDR1 and CDR2: SGHRS and YFSETQ. Trimming stripped 2 bases from V and 6 bases from J, with 11 bases between. The CDR3, as DNA: TGCGCCAGCAGCTTTTTGGAGGGGGATGGCTACACCTTC. Its translation is CASSFLEGDGYTF.

This clone was counted a single time. The rearrangement uses TRBV5-8 and TRBJ2-5; perhaps TRBD2 as D (5 bases). The germline gives CDR1 SGHTS, CDR2 YDEGEE. The CDR3 runs to 16 residues. The V end lost 0 bases, the J end lost 0 bases, and 12 bases lay between the germline ends. CDR3 sequence: CASSLGAGGNQETQYF. The CDR3 coding sequence is TGTGCCAGCAGCTTGGGTGCGGGTGGGAACCAAGAGACCCAGTACTTC.

The chain carries TRBV28 and TRBJ2-6, with D perhaps given as TRBD1 or TRBD2 (5 bases each). The CDR3 loop spans 14 amino acids. The V and J ends lost 6 bases and 2 bases respectively, with 8 bases between them. The V gene's germline CDR1 is MDHEN and CDR2 SYDVKM. The CDR3, as DNA: TGTGCCAGCAGAAGGGGACCTGGGGCCAACGTCCTGACTTTC. Translating gives CASRRGPGANVLTF.

The gene calls are TRBV11-2 and TRBJ2-7, with D uncertain. Trimming took 7 bases from V and 1 from J, leaving 5 bases between them. The CDR3 consists of 11 residues. CDR1 and CDR2 from the germline V gene are SGHAT and FQNNGV. DNA of the CDR3: TGTGCCAGCACTTCATCCTACGAGCAGTACTTC. Translated, it gives CASTSSYEQYF. The full variable domain, completed using reference TRBV11-2 and TRBJ2-7, is EAGVAQSPRYKIIEKRQSVAFWCNPISGHATLYWYQQILGQGPKLLIQFQNNGVVDDSQLPKDRFSAERLKGVDSTLKIQPAKLEDSAVYLCASTSSYEQYFGPGTRLTVT.

The J gene is TRBJ1-2, the V gene TRBV5-1; unclear D gene. Germline V gene lookup returns CDR1 SGHRS and CDR2 YFSETQ. The CDR3 loop spans 13 amino acids. Trimming took 0 bases from V and 6 from J, leaving 9 bases between them. The CDR3 nucleotides read TGCGCCAGCAGCTTGGGCCAGCTTGATGGCTACACCTTC. Protein: CASSLGQLDGYTF. Variable domain in full (rest from reference TRBV5-1 and TRBJ1-2): KAGVTQTPRYLIKTRGQQVTLSCSPISGHRSVSWYQQTPGQGLQFLFEYFSETQRNKGNFPGRFSGRQFSNSRSEMNVSTLELGDSALYLCASSLGQLDGYTFGSGTRLTVV.